This TCR beta chain came from a study of early T cells in non-severe SARS-CoV-2 infection. This clonotype was seen at least ten times. From germline, CDR1 is LGHDT and CDR2 YNNKEL (reference sequence). Trimming left V 0 bases short and J 0 bases short, with 9 bases between. The length of the CDR3 is 16 residues. Individual cDNA molecules each received unique molecular identifiers attached to them. TCRdb redid the calling of the 5' RACE reads with MiXCR, one entry per CDR3 protein. In the table there are around 71,000 distinct CDR3 sequences, approximately 15% of which are singletons. The sample here was whole blood, taken at baseline. The gene calls are TRBV3-1 and TRBJ2-1; perhaps TRBD2 as D (6 bases). The receptor was derived from an adult who was a healthcare worker with PCR-confirmed SARS-CoV-2 infection or an uninfected control (not recorded which). The CDR3 DNA is TGTGCCAGCAGCCAAGAGGAGGGAAGCTCCTACAATGAGCAGTTCTTC. It yields the protein CASSQEEGSSYNEQFF.